This paragraph covers one TCR beta chain sequence. Its antigen is unidentified. The data were obtained in a study of cytomegalovirus exposure and HLA in healthy donors. Donors consisted of healthy bone marrow donors. Regarding the study as a whole: Another analysis was done later, and it associated around 15,000 TCR beta sequences with HLA alleles at 0.05 false discovery rate. V- and J-gene trimming in TCR beta was tied to a missense DCLRE1C variant by an analysis performed later. Rare TCR sequences dominated, though some public TCRs recurred in many donors.

The PCR contained 60 Vbeta and 13 Jbeta primers. The table came from immunoSEQ multiplex PCR; TCRdb's copy has only in-frame clones and leaves some out. The sample records 150,000 to 180,000 clones, around 79% being singletons. Germline V lookup: CDR1 SEHNR, CDR2 FQNEAQ (reference sequence). The CDR3 has 13 amino acids. Trimming at V came to 5 bases and at J to 8 bases, leaving 8 bases not matched to a gene. The TCR comes from a man under 40 in good health and CMV-seropositive. The chain uses TRBV7-9 and TRBJ1-1; 7 bases line up with TRBD1. Sequencing was carried out using PBMCs. Here the CDR3 DNA reads TGTGCCAGCAGCCGTGGGACAGCTCTCGAAGCTTTCTTT. It codes for CASSRGTALEAFF.